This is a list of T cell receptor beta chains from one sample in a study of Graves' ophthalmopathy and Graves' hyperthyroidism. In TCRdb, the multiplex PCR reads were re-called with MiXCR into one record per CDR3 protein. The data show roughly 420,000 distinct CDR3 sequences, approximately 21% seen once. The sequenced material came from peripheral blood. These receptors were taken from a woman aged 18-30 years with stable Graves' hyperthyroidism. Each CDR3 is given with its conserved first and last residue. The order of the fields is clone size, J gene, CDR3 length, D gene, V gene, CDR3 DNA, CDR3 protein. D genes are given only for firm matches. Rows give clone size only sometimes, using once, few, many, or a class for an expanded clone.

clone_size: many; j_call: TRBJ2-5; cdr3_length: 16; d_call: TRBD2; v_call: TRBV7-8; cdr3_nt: TGTGCCAGCAGCTTGGGAATAGCGGGTCTCCAAGAGACCCAGTACTTC; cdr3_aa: CASSLGIAGLQETQYF
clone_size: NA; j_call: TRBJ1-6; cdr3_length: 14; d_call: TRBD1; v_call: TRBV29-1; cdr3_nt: TGCAGCGTTACCAAAGGGACAGCTAATTCACCCCTCCACTTT; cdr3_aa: CSVTKGTANSPLHF
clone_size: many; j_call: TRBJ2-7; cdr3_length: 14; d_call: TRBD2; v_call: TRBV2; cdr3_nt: TGTGCCAGCAAACTAGCGGGATTCTCCTACGAGCAGTACTTC; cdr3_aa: CASKLAGFSYEQYF
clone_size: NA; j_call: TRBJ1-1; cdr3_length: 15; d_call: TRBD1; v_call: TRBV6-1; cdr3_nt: TGTGCCAGCAGGAGGGACAGAACCGTGAACACTGAAGCTTTCTTT; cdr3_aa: CASRRDRTVNTEAFF
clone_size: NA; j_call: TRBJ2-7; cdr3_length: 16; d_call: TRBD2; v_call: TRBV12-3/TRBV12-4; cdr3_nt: TGTGCCAGCAGTTCCCCGTCGAGCGGGAGCCCGCGCGAGCAGTACTTC; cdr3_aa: CASSSPSSGSPREQYF
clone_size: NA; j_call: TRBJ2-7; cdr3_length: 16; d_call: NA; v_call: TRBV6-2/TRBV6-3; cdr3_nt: TGTGCCAGCAGTTACTCCGGCGCTTGGGACTCCTACGAGCAGTACTTC; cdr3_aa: CASSYSGAWDSYEQYF
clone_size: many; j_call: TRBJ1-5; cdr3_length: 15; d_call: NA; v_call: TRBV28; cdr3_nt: TGTGCCAGCAGTCCTCGGACAGCACCAGCGCAGCCCCAGCATTTT; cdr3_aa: CASSPRTAPAQPQHF
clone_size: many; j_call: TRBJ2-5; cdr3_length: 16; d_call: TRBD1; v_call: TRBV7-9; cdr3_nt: TGTGCCAGCAGCTTACACGGACGGGACAGCCAAGAGACCCAGTACTTC; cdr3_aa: CASSLHGRDSQETQYF
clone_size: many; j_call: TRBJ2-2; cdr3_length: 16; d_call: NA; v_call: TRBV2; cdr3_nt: TGTGCCAGCAGTGGATTGAGGGGGTCCTACACCGGGGAGCTGTTTTTT; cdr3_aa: CASSGLRGSYTGELFF
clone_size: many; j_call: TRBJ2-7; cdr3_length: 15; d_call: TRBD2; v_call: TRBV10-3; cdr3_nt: TGTGCCATCAGTGAGCGGACTAGCGGCGCGGGAGAGCAGTACTTC; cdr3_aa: CAISERTSGAGEQYF
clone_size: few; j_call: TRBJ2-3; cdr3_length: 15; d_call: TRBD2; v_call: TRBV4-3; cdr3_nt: TGCGCCAGCAGCCCACTAGCGGGAGTCCCAGATACGCAGTATTTT; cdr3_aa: CASSPLAGVPDTQYF
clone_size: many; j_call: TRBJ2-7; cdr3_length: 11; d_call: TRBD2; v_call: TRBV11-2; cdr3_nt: TGTGCCAGCAGCCTGAGGACTAGGCAATATTTC; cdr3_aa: CASSLRTRQYF
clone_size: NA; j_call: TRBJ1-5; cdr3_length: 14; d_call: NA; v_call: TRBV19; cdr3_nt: TGTGCCAGTAGCCAAATGCGGGGCAATCAGCCCCAGCATTTT; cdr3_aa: CASSQMRGNQPQHF
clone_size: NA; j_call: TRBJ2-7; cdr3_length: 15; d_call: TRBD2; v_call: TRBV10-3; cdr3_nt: TGTGCCAGCAGTGAGTCTAGCGGGATCTCCTACGAGCAGTACTTC; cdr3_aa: CASSESSGISYEQYF
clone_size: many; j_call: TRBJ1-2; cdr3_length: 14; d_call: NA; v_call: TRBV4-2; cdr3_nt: TGTGCCAGCAGCGCCGCCAGGGAAAACTATGGCTACACCTTC; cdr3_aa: CASSAARENYGYTF
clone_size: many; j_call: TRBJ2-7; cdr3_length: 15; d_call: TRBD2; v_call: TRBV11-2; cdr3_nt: TGTGCCAGCAGCGTAACTAGCGGGAGAGCGCGTGAGCAGTACTTC; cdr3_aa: CASSVTSGRAREQYF
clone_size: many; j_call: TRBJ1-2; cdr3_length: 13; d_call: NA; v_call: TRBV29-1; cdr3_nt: TGCAGCGTTGAAGATCTTGCGGGGTATGGCTACACCTTC; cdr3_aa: CSVEDLAGYGYTF
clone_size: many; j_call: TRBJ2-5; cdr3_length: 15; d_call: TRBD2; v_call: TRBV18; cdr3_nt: TGTGCCAGCTCACCCGCTAGCGGAGCCTACCAGACCCAGTACTTC; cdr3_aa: CASSPASGAYQTQYF
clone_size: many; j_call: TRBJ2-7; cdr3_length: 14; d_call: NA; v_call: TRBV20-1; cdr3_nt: TGCAGTGCTAGAGATACTGGGGGCGGCTACGAGCAGTACTTC; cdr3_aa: CSARDTGGGYEQYF
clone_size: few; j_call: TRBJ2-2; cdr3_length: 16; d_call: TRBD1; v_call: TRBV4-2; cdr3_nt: TGTGCCAGCAGCCAGAGGGACAGAGCGAACACCGGGGAGCTGTTTTTT; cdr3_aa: CASSQRDRANTGELFF
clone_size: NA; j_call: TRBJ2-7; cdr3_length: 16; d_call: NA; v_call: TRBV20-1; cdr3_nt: TGCAGTGCGAGTCGCCCCCCGGGACTCCTCTCCTACGAGCAGTACTTC; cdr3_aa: CSASRPPGLLSYEQYF
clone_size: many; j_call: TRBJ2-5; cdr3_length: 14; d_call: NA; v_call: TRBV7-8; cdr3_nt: TGTGCCAGCAGCTCTCAGGGTCGGCTAGGGACCCAGTACTTC; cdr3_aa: CASSSQGRLGTQYF
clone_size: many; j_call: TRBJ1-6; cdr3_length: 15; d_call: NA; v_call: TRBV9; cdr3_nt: TGTGCCAGCAGCGTAGGTGAGAGAGGTGGAATACCCCTCCACTTT; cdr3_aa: CASSVGERGGIPLHF
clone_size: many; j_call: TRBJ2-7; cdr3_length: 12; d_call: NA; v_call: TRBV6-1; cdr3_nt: TGTGTCAGCAGTGGGACAAGCTACGAGCAGTACTTC; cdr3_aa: CVSSGTSYEQYF
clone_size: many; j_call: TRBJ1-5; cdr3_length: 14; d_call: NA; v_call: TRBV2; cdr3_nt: TGTGCCAGCAGCGTCCGGGACAAAGTTCAGCCCCAGCATTTT; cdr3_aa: CASSVRDKVQPQHF
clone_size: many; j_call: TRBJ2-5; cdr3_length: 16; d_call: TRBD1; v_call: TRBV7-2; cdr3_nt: TGTGCCAGCAGCTTAAGGCGGCAGGGGGCTTGGGAGACCCAGTACTTC; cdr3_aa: CASSLRRQGAWETQYF
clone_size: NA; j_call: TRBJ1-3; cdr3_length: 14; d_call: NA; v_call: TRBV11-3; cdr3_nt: TGTGCCAGCCAGTTCGGGGGCATTCGAAACACCATATATTTT; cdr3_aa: CASQFGGIRNTIYF
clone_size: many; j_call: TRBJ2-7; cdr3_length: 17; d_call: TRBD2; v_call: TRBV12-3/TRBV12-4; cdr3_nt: TGTGCCAGCAGTTCGTTCTCCGTTGGGGGGGTAGATTACGAGCAGTACTTC; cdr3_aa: CASSSFSVGGVDYEQYF
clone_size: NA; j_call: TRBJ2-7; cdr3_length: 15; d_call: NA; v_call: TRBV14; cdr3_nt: TGTGCCAGCAACCAAAACGGGATCGGAGTATCCGAGCAGTACTTC; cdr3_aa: CASNQNGIGVSEQYF
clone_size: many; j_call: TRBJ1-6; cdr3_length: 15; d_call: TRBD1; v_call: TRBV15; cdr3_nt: TGTGCCACCAGCAGAACCGGGACAGGGTGGTCACCCCTCCACTTT; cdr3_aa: CATSRTGTGWSPLHF
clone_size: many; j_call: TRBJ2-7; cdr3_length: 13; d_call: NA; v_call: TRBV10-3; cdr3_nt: TGTGCCATCAGTCAGGAAGGGGTCTACGAGCAGTACTTC; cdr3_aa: CAISQEGVYEQYF
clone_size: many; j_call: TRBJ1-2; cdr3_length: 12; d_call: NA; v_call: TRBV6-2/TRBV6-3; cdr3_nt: TGTGCCAGCAGAAGCCCCGTGGGTGGCTACACCTTC; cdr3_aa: CASRSPVGGYTF
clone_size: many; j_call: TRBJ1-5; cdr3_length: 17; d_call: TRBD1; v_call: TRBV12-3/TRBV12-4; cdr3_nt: TGTGCCAGCAGTTTACTCTCGGGACAGCATAGCAATCAGCCCCAGCATTTT; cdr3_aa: CASSLLSGQHSNQPQHF
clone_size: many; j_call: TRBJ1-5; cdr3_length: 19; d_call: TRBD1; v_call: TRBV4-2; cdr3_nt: TGTGCCAGCAGCCAAGATGACTATGGACAGGGTGGTAGGAATCAGCCCCAGCATTTT; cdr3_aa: CASSQDDYGQGGRNQPQHF
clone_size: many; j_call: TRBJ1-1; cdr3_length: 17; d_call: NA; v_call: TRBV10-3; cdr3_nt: TGTGCCATCAGTGCACTTCAAACAGGGTTTTGGAACACTGAAGCTTTCTTT; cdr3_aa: CAISALQTGFWNTEAFF
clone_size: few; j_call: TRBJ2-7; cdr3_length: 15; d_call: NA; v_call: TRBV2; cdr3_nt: TGTGCCAGCAGTGATGGGAGGACAGAATCCTACGAGCAGTACTTC; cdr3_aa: CASSDGRTESYEQYF
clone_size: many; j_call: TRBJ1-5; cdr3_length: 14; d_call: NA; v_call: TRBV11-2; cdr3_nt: TGTGCCAGCAGCTACTCAGGAGCGGGTCAGCCCCAGCATTTT; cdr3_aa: CASSYSGAGQPQHF
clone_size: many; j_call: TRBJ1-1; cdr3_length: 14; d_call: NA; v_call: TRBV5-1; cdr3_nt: TGCGCCAGCAGGGGGGCAGGAAAGAACACTGAAGCTTTCTTT; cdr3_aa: CASRGAGKNTEAFF
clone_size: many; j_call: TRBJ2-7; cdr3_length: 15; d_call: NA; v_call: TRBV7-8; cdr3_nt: TGTGCCAGCAGCTTAGGGCGGGACTCCTCCTACGAGCAGTACTTC; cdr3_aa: CASSLGRDSSYEQYF
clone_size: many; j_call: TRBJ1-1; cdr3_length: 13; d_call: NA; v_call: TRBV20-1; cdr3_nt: TGCAGTGCTAGAGTCCCCTGGAACACTGAAGCTTTCTTT; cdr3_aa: CSARVPWNTEAFF
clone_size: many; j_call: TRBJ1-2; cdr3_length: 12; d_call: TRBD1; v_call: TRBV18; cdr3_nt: TGTGCCAGCTCACCTACAGGGGACGGCTACACCTTC; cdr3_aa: CASSPTGDGYTF
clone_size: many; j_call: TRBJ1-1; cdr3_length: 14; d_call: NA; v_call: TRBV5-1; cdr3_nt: TGCGCCAGCGCCCCTGCGGGGGGAATAACTGAAGCTTTCTTT; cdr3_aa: CASAPAGGITEAFF
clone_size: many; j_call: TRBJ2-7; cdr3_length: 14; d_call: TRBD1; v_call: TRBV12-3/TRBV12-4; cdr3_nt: TGTGCCAGCAGTAGGACAGGGCTCTCCTACGAGCAGTACTTC; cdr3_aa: CASSRTGLSYEQYF
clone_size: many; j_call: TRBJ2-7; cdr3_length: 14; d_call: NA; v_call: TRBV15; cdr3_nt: TGTGCCACCAGCAGAGGGACCGAAGCGGACGAGCAGTACTTC; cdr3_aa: CATSRGTEADEQYF
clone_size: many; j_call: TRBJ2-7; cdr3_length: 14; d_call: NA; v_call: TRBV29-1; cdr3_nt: TGCAGCGTTGAAACAGGTCTAAAGGGGGACGAGCAGTACTTC; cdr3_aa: CSVETGLKGDEQYF
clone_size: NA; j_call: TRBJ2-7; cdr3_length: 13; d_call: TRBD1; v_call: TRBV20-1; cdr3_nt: TGCAGTGCAAAGGGGCAGGGGGCCTACGAGCAGTACTTC; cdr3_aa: CSAKGQGAYEQYF
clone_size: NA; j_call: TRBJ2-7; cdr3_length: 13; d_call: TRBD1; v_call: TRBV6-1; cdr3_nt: TGTGCCGGATCTCGGGACAGGGCCTACGAGCAGTACTTC; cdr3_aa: CAGSRDRAYEQYF
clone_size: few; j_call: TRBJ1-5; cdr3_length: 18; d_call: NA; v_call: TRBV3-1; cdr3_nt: TGTGCCAGCAGCCAATCTTATATGATCGAGGCAGGCAATCAGCCCCAGCATTTT; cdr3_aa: CASSQSYMIEAGNQPQHF
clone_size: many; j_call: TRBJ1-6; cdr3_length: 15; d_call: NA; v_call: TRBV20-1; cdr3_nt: TGCAGTGCTAGAGTCCTCGTGGCTTATAATTCACCCCTCCACTTT; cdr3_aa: CSARVLVAYNSPLHF
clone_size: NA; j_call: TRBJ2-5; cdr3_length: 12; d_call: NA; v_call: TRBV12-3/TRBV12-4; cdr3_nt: TGTGCCAGCGGCAGGGGGACTGAGACCCAGTACTTC; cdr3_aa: CASGRGTETQYF
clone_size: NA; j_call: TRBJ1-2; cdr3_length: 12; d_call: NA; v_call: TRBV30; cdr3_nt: TGTGCCTGGAGCGCACTCTCCTATGGCTACACCTTC; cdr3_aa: CAWSALSYGYTF
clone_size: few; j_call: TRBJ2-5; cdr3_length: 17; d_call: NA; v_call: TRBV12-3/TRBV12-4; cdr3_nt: TGTGCCAGCAGTTTAAGGGTCGACGTGGCAGTCCAAGAGACCCAGTACTTC; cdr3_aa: CASSLRVDVAVQETQYF
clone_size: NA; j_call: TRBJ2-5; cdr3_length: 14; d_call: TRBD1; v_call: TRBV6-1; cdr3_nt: TGTGCCAGCAGACCGGACAGGGGAGAAGAGACCCAGTACTTC; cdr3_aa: CASRPDRGEETQYF
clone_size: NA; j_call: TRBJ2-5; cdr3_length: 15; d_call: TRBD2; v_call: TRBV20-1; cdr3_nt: TGCAGTGCTAGAGATCGGCTAGCGGGACAAGAGACCCAGTACTTC; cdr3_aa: CSARDRLAGQETQYF
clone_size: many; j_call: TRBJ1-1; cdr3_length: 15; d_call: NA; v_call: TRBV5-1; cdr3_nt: TGCGCCAGCAGCTTGGTTGGGGGAGGGGACACTGAAGCTTTCTTT; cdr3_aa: CASSLVGGGDTEAFF